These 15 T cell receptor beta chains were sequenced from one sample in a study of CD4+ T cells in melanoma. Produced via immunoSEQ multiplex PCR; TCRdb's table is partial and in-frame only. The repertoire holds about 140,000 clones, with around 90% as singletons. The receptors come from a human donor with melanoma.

The CDR3 sequence: CASSTDYLSYEQYF. The CDR3 nucleotides are TGTGCCAGCAGCACGGACTACCTCTCCTACGAGCAGTACTTC. J is TRBJ2-7 and V is TRBV5-6; D possibly corresponds to TRBD2 (6 bases). The CDR3 loop spans 14 amino acids. CDR1 and CDR2 from the germline V gene are SGHDT and YYEEEE. V dropped 4 bases and J dropped 0 bases, with 11 bases sitting between them.

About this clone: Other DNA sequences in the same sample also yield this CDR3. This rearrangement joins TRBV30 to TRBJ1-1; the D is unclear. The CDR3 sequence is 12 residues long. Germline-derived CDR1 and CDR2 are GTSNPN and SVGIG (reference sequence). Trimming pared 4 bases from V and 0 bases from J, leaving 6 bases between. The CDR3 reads CAWILMNTEAFF. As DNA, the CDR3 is TGTGCCTGGATCCTTATGAACACTGAAGCTTTCTTT.

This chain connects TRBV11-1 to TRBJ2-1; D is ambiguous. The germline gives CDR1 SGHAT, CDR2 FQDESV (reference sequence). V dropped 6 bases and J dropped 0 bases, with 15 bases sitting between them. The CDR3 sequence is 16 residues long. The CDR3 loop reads CASSPRPPSSYNEQFF. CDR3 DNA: TGTGCCAGCAGTCCCCGCCCCCCCAGCTCCTACAATGAGCAGTTCTTC.

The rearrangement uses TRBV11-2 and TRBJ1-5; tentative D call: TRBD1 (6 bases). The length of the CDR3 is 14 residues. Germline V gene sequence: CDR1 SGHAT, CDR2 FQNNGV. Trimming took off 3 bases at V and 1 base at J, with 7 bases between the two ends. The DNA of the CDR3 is TGTGCCAGCAGCTTGCAGGGGAGCAATCAGCCCCAGCATTTT. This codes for CASSLQGSNQPQHF. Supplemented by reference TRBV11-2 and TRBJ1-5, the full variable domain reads EAGVAQSPRYKIIEKRQSVAFWCNPISGHATLYWYQQILGQGPKLLIQFQNNGVVDDSQLPKDRFSAERLKGVDSTLKIQPAKLEDSAVYLCASSLQGSNQPQHFGDGTRLSIL.

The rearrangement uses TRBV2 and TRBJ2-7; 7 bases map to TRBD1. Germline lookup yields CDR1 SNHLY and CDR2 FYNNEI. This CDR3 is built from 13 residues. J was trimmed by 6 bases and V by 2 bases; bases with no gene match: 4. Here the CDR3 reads CASSESRGSEQYF. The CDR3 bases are TGTGCCAGCAGTGAATCCAGGGGGTCCGAGCAGTACTTC.

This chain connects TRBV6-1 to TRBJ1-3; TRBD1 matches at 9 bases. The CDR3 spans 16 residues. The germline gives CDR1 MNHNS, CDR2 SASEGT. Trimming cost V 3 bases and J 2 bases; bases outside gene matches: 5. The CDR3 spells CASSDLRTGAGNTIYF. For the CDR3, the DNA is TGTGCCAGCAGTGATTTAAGGACAGGGGCTGGAAACACCATATATTTT.

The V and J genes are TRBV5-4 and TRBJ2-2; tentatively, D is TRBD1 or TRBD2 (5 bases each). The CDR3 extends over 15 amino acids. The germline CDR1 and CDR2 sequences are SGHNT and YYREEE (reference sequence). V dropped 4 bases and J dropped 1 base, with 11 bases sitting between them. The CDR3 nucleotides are TGTGCCAGCAGCGGGGGTGGACTGAACACCGGGGAGCTGTTTTTT. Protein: CASSGGGLNTGELFF.

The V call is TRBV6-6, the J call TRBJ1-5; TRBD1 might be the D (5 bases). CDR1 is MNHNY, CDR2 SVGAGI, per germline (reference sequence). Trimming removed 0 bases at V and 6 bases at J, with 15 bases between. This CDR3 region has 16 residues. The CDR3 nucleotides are TGTGCCAGCAGTTACTCGAAGGGCAGGGACGGTCAGCCCCAGCATTTT. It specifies CASSYSKGRDGQPQHF.

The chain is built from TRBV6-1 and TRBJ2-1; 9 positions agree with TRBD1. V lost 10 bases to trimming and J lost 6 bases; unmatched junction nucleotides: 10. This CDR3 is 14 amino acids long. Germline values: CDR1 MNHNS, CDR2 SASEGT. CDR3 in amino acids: CATRGTGSGNEQFF. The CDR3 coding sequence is TGTGCCACCAGGGGGACAGGGTCAGGCAATGAGCAGTTCTTC.

The CDR3 bases are TGTGCCAGCAGCTTAGCACGAAGTCGACCCTACGAGCAGTACTTC. Protein sequence: CASSLARSRPYEQYF. This chain connects TRBV7-2 to TRBJ2-7; the D is unclear. Trimming removed 0 bases at V and 2 bases at J, with 11 bases between. The CDR3 has 15 amino acids. The germline CDR1 and CDR2 sequences are SGHTA and FQGNSA.

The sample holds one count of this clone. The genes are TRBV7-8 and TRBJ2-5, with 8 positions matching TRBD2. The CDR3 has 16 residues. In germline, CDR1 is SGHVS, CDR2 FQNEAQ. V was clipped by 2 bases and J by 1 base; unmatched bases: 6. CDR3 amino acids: CASSLFGGGIQETQYF. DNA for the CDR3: TGTGCCAGCAGCTTATTCGGCGGGGGGATCCAAGAGACCCAGTACTTC.

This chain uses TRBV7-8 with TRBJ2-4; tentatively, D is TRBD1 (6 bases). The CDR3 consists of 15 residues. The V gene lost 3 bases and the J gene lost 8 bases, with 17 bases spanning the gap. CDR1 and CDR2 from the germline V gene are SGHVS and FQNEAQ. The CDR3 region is CASSFSETRGHIQYF. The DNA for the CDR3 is TGTGCCAGCAGCTTCTCAGAGACCAGGGGACACATTCAGTACTTC. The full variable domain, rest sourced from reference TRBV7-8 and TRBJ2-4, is GAGVSQSPRYKVAKRGQDVALRCDPISGHVSLFWYQQALGQGPEFLTYFQNEAQLDKSGLPSDRFFAERPEGSVSTLKIQRTQQEDSAVYLCASSFSETRGHIQYFGAGTRLSVL.

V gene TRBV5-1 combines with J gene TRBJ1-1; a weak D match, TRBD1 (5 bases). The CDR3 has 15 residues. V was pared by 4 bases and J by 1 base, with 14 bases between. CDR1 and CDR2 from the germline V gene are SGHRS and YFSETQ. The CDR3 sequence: CASSIDGARNTEAFF. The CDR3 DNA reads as TGCGCCAGCAGCATCGATGGGGCCAGGAACACTGAAGCTTTCTTT.

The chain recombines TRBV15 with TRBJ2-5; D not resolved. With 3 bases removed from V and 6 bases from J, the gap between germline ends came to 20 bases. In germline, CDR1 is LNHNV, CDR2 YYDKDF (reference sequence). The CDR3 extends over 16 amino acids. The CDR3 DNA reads TGTGCCACCAGCAGTCAAGGTATTGGGTTTTCAAAGACCCAGTACTTC. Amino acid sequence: CATSSQGIGFSKTQYF.

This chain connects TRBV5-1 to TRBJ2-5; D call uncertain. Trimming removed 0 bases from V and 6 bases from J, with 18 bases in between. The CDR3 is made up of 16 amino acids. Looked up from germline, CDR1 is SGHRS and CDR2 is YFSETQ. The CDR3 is CASSLELAEPRKTQYF. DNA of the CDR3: TGCGCCAGCAGCTTGGAATTGGCGGAGCCACGGAAGACCCAGTACTTC.